The TCR beta chain under discussion was sequenced for a study of cytomegalovirus exposure and HLA in healthy donors. Whole-study results and caveats: The study had only CMV serostatus as immune exposure information. The dataset shows that most TCR sequences were rare, while some public TCRs occurred in many donors. TCR beta sequences reportedly predicted most subjects' HLA-A and HLA-B alleles accurately. Previous analysis showed most TCR beta V segments were productive about 87% or about 30% of the time.

V was shortened by 6 bases and J by 8 bases, with 19 bases between the two germline ends. The CDR3 is made up of 13 amino acids. Germline CDR1 and CDR2: SQVTM and ANQGSEA. Primers: 60 Vbeta forward and 13 Jbeta reverse. TCRdb's copy holds only in-frame clones and misses some; the assay was immunoSEQ multiplex PCR. The table includes 100,000 to 150,000 clones, over 70% detected once. As for this clone: Its antigen remains unidentified.

This TCR came from a woman aged 35 to 49 in good health and CMV-seronegative. Source material: PBMCs. The chain has TRBV29-1 and TRBJ1-1; tentatively, D is TRBD1 (6 bases). CDR3 amino acids: CSVQGQQETEAFF. DNA of the CDR3: TGCAGCGTCCAAGGACAGCAAGAAACGGAAGCTTTCTTT.